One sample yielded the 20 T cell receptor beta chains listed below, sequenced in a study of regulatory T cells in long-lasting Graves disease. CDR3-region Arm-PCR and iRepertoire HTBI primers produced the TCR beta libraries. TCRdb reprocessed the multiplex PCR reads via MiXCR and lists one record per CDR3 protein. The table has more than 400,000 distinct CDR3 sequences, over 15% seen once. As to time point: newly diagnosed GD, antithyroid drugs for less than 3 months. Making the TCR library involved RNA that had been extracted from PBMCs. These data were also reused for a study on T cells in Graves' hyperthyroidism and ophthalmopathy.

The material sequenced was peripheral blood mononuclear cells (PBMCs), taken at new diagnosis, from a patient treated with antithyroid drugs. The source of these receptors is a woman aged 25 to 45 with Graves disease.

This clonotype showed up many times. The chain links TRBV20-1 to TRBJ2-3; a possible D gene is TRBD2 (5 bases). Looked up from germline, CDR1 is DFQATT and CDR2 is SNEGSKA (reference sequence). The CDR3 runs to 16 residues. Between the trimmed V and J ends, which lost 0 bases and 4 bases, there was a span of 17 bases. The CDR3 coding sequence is TGCAGTGCTAGAGAGCGAGGAGGCGGGTTTGCAGATACGCAGTATTTT. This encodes CSARERGGGFADTQYF.

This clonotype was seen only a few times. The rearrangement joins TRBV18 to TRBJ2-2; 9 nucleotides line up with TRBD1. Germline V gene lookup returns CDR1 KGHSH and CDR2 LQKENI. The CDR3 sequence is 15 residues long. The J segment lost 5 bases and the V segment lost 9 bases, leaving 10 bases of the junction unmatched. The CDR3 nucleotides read TGTGCCAGTCAGTATGGGACAGGGAAGACCGGGGAGCTGTTTTTT. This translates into CASQYGTGKTGELFF.

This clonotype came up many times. The CDR3 is CASSLAGLATTDTQYF. CDR3 DNA sequence: TGCGCCAGCAGCTTGGCCGGTCTGGCTACCACAGATACGCAGTATTTT. This chain joins TRBV5-1 and TRBJ2-3; D gene uncertain. Trimming left V 0 bases short and J 2 bases short, with 13 bases between. Germline V gene sequence: CDR1 SGHRS, CDR2 YFSETQ. This CDR3 has 16 residues.

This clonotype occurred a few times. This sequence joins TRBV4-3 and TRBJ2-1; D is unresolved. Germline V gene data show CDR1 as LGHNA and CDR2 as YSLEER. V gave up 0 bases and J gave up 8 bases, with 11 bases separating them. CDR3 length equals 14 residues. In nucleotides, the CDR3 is TGCGCCAGCAGCCAAGACCTCTCAGGCGATGAGCAGTTCTTC. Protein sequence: CASSQDLSGDEQFF.

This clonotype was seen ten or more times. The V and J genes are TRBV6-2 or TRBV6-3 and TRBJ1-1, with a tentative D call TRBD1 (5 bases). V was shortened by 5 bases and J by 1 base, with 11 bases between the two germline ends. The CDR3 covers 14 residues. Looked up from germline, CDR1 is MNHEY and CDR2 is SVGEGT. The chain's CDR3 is CASSQTAWNTEAFF. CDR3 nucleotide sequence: TGTGCCAGCAGTCAGACAGCCTGGAACACTGAAGCTTTCTTT.

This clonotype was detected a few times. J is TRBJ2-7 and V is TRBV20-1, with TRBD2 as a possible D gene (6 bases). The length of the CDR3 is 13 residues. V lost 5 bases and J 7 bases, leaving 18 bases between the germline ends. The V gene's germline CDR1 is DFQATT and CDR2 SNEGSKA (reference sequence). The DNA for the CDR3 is TGCAGTGCTGGACGGGACTCTCTTTCGGAGCAGTACTTC. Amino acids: CSAGRDSLSEQYF.

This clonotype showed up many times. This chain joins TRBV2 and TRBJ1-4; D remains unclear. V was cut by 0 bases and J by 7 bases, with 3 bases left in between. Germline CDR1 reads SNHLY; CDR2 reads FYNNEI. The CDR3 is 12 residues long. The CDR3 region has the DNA TGTGCCAGCAGTGAAGCCGGTGAAAAACTGTTTTTT. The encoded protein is CASSEAGEKLFF.

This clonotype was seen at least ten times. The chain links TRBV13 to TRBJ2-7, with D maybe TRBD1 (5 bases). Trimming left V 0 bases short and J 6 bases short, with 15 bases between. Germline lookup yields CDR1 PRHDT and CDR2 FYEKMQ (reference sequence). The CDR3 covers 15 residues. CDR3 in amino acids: CASSLGALGVSEQYF. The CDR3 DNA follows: TGTGCCAGCAGCTTAGGAGCTTTAGGGGTGAGCGAGCAGTACTTC.

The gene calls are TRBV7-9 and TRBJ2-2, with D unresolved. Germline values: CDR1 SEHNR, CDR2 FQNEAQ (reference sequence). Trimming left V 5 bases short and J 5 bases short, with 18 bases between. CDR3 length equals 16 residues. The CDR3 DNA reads TGTGCCAGCAGCATAATCGGGCCGCCAGCGACCGGGGAGCTGTTTTTT. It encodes CASSIIGPPATGELFF.

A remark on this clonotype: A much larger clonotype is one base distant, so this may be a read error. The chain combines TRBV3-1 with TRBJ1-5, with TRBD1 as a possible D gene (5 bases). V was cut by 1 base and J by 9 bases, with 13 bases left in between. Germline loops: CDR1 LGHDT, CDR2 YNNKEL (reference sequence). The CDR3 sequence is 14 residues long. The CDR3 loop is CASSQGTPRRPQHF. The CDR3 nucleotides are TGTGCCAGCAGCCAAGGGACACCCCGTAGGCCCCAGCATTTT.

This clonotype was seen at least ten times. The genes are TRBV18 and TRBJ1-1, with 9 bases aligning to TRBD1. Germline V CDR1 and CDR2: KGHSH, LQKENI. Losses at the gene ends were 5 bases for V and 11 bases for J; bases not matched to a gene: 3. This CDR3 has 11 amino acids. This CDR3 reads CASSRDREAFF. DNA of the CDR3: TGTGCCAGCTCAAGGGACAGGGAGGCTTTCTTT.

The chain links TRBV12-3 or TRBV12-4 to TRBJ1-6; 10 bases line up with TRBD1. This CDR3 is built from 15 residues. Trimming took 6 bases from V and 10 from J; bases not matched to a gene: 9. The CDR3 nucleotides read TGTGCCAGCAGCCTGGGGACAGGGGATCGATCACCCCTCCACTTT. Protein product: CASSLGTGDRSPLHF.

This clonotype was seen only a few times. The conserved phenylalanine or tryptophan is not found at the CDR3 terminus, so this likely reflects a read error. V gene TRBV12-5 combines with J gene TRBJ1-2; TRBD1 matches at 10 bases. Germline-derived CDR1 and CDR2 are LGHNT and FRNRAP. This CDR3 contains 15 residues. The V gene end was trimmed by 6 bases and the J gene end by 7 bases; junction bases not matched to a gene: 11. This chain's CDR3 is CASGLGTGVPRGYTL. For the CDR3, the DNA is TGTGCTAGTGGACTCGGGACAGGGGTACCCCGTGGCTACACCCTC.

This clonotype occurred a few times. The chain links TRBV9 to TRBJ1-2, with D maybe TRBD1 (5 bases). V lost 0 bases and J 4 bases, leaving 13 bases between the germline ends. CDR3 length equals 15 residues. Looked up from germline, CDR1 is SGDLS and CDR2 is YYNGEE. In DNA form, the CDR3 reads TGTGCCAGCAGCGTAGGAGGCAGGGACGGCTATGGCTACACCTTC. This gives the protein CASSVGGRDGYGYTF.

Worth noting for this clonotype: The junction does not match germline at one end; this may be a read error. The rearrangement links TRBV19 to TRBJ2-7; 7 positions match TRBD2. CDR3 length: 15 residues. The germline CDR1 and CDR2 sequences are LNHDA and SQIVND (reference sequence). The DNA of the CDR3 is TGTGCCAGCAGTATCGCTGGCGGGAGTCTTTACGAGCAGTACTTC. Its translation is CASSIAGGSLYEQYF.

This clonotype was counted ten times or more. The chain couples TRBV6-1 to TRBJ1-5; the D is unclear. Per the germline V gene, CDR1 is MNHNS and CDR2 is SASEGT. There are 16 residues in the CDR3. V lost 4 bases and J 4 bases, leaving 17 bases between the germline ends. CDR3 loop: CASSGLGTIGNQPQHF. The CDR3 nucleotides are TGTGCCAGCAGTGGGTTGGGTACCATTGGGAATCAGCCCCAGCATTTT.

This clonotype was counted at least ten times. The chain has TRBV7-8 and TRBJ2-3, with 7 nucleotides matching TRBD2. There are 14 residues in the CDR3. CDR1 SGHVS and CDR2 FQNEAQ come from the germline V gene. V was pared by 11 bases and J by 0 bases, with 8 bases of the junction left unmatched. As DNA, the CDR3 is TGTGCCGCGGGGAGGGGATTGAGCACAGATACGCAGTATTTT. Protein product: CAAGRGLSTDTQYF.

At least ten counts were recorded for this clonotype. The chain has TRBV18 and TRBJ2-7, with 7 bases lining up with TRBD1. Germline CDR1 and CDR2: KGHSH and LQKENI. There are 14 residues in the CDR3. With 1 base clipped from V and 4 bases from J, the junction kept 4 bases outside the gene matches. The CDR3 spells CASSPRGTEYEQYF. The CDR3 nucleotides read TGTGCCAGCTCACCACGGGGGACAGAATACGAGCAGTACTTC.

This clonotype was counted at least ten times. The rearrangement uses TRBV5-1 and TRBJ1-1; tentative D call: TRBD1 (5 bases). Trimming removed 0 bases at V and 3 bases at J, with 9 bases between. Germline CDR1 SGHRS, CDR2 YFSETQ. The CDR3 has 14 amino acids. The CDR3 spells CASSLAGYDTEAFF. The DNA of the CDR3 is TGCGCCAGCAGCTTGGCAGGGTATGACACTGAAGCTTTCTTT.

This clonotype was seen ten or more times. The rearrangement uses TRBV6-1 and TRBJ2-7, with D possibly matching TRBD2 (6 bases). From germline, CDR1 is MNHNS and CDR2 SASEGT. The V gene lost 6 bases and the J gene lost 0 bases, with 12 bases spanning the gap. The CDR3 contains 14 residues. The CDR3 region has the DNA TGTGCCAGCAGGCTTCGGGGGACCTCCTACGAGCAGTACTTC. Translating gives CASRLRGTSYEQYF.